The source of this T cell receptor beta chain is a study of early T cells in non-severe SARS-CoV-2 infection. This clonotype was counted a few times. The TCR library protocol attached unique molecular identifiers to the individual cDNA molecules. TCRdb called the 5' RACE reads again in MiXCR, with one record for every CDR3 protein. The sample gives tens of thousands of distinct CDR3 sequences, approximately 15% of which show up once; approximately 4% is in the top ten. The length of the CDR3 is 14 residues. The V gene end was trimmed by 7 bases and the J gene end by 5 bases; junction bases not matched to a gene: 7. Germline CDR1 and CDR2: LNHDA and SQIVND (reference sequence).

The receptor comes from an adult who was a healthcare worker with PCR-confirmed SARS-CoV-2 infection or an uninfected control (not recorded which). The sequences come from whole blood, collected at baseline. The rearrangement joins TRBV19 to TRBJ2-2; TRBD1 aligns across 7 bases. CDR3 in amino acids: CASNQDRDTGELFF. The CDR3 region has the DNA TGTGCCAGTAACCAAGACAGGGATACCGGGGAGCTGTTTTTT.